These 25 T cell receptor beta chains were sequenced from one sample in a study of T cell responses to AZD1222 COVID-19 vaccine. Here immunoSEQ multiplex PCR was the method, and the copy in TCRdb shows in-frame clones only, minus some. The sample has 85,000 to 100,000 clones, about 88% seen once. Sequenced here: peripheral blood, sampled on day 0 of AZD1222 vaccination. These TCRs come from an adult in good health.

The rearrangement uses TRBV5-1 and TRBJ2-3; the D gene is possibly TRBD2 (5 bases). There are 14 residues in the CDR3. V lost 2 bases to trimming and J lost 0 bases, with 7 bases between them. CDR1 and CDR2 from the germline V gene are SGHRS and YFSETQ. CDR3 nucleotide sequence: TGCGCCAGCAGCTTCGACTACAGCACAGATACGCAGTATTTT. Amino acid sequence: CASSFDYSTDTQYF.

This clone was found a few times. The chain recombines TRBV6-1 with TRBJ1-5; D is unclear. Trimming left V 3 bases short and J 6 bases short, with 6 bases between. Germline V CDR1 and CDR2: MNHNS, SASEGT. The CDR3 totals 12 residues. The chain's CDR3 is CASSDVGQPQHF. The CDR3 DNA reads as TGTGCCAGCAGTGACGTCGGTCAGCCCCAGCATTTT.

This clone was observed once. J is TRBJ1-1 and V is TRBV27, with 8 bases lining up with TRBD1. Germline lookup yields CDR1 MNHEY and CDR2 SMNVEV (reference sequence). J gave up 8 bases and V 5 bases, and 10 bases lay outside the gene matches. The length of the CDR3 is 14 residues. CDR3 DNA sequence: TGTGCCAGCAGTCCAGATCGGGACAGGCTAGAAGCTTTCTTT. Its translation is CASSPDRDRLEAFF.

In its sample, this clone was seen once. This chain joins TRBV10-1 and TRBJ2-7; D possibly corresponds to TRBD1 (7 bases). CDR1 WNHNN and CDR2 SYGVQD come from the germline V gene (reference sequence). V lost 4 bases to trimming and J lost 6 bases, with 16 bases between them. CDR3 length equals 14 residues. The CDR3 DNA sequence: TGCGCCAGCAGTGGCCCCCAGGGGGGTGGCGAGCAGTACTTC. Its translation: CASSGPQGGGEQYF.

This chain links TRBV10-3 with TRBJ1-2; no clear D. V was shortened by 11 bases and J by 2 bases, with 15 bases between the two germline ends. The CDR3 consists of 13 residues. The germline gives CDR1 ENHRY, CDR2 SYGVKD. The CDR3 DNA reads as TGTGCCGCCTCTGCAGGAGTCAACTATGGCTACACCTTC. Translation gives CAASAGVNYGYTF.

V gene TRBV9 combines with J gene TRBJ1-1, with unresolved D. This CDR3 contains 13 residues. Germline V CDR1 and CDR2: SGDLS, YYNGEE. Trimming stripped 1 base from V and 7 bases from J, with 11 bases between. CDR3 region: CASSVQVGVEAFF. The CDR3 nucleotides are TGTGCCAGCAGCGTACAGGTTGGGGTTGAAGCTTTCTTT.

The chain uses TRBV7-9 and TRBJ2-5; the D is unclear. V lost 3 bases, J lost 2 bases, and 10 bases lay in between. This CDR3 has 14 amino acids. Germline CDR1 is SEHNR and CDR2 is FQNEAQ (reference sequence). CDR3 sequence (DNA): TGTGCCAGCAGCTTTCGCAGCACTCAAGAGACCCAGTACTTC. It specifies CASSFRSTQETQYF.

On this clone: Possible read error: a much larger clone is one base away. The same CDR3 arises from other DNA sequences in this sample as well. The chain links TRBV2 to TRBJ2-7, with 15 bases lining up with TRBD2. Germline CDR1 and CDR2: SNHLY and FYNNEI. The V segment lost 6 bases and the J segment 4 bases; nucleotides outside the gene matches: 1. The length of the CDR3 is 14 residues. CDR3 DNA: TGTGCCAGCAGAGGGACTAGCGGGGGGTACGAGCAGTACTTC. Protein: CASRGTSGGYEQYF.

The chain combines TRBV25-1 with TRBJ2-5; TRBD2 matches 13 bases. CDR1 and CDR2 (germline): MGHDK, SYGVNS. The CDR3 has 16 residues. V lost 0 bases and J lost 4; bases outside the gene matches: 2. The CDR3 DNA sequence: TGTGCCAGCAGTGAATATCGACTAGCGGGGGGAGAGACCCAGTACTTC. It specifies CASSEYRLAGGETQYF. The full variable domain, completed using reference TRBV25-1 and TRBJ2-5, is EADIYQTPRYLVIGTGKKITLECSQTMGHDKMYWYQQDPGMELHLIHYSYGVNSTEKGDLSSESTVSRIRTEHFPLTLESARPSHTSQYLCASSEYRLAGGETQYFGPGTRLLVL.

V is TRBV4-3 and J is TRBJ1-4, with D tentatively TRBD1 (5 bases). The V end was cut by 0 bases, the J end by 6 bases, with 11 bases between. Germline V CDR1 and CDR2: LGHNA, YSLEER. The CDR3 has 15 residues. CDR3 sequence (DNA): TGCGCCAGCAGCCAAGAGGGGGTACAATATGAAAAACTGTTTTTT. Protein product: CASSQEGVQYEKLFF.

In DNA, the CDR3 is TGTGCCAGCAGTATAGATGGTCGAGGAAAACTGTTTTTT. Amino acid sequence: CASSIDGRGKLFF. This rearrangement joins TRBV11-3 to TRBJ1-4; D is ambiguous. Germline V gene data show CDR1 as SGHNT and CDR2 as YENEEA. The CDR3 length is 13 residues. V lost 6 bases and J lost 10, with 15 bases in between.

The CDR3 protein is CASSEAGGPGADTQYF. The CDR3 DNA reads as TGTGCCAGCAGCGAGGCGGGGGGGCCGGGGGCAGATACGCAGTATTTT. This chain links TRBV9 with TRBJ2-3; TRBD2 agrees at 9 bases. This CDR3 comprises 16 residues. V gave up 3 bases and J gave up 4 bases; unmatched junction bases: 9. From germline, CDR1 is SGDLS and CDR2 YYNGEE.

The count of this clone is one. The chain joins TRBV5-4 to TRBJ2-7; TRBD1 matches 7 bases. The germline V gene encodes CDR1 SGHNT and CDR2 YYREEE (reference sequence). Trimming took 6 bases from V and 4 from J; bases not matched to a gene: 10. The CDR3 is 14 amino acids. Here the CDR3 DNA reads TGTGCCAGCACCCAGGACAGGTCTTCATACGAGCAGTACTTC. This sequence encodes CASTQDRSSYEQYF.

In this sample, this clone turned up once. The chain has TRBV5-1 and TRBJ1-6; maybe TRBD1 (6 bases). Germline V gene data show CDR1 as SGHRS and CDR2 as YFSETQ. V lost 0 bases and J 9 bases, leaving 16 bases between the germline ends. The CDR3 sequence is 16 residues long. The DNA of the CDR3 is TGCGCCAGCAGCTTGGGATCGACAGGAGATAGTTCACCCCTCCACTTT. Protein sequence: CASSLGSTGDSSPLHF.

This clone has only a few counts. The chain employs TRBV14 and TRBJ2-1; TRBD2 is a possible D gene (6 bases). The CDR3 extends over 17 amino acids. With 4 bases removed from V and 4 bases from J, the gap between germline ends came to 20 bases. Germline V gene sequence: CDR1 SGHDN, CDR2 FVKESK. The CDR3 bases are TGTGCCAGCAGCCTATACGACCGGGACTCCTATTACAATGAGCAGTTCTTC. It codes for CASSLYDRDSYYNEQFF.

This clone was found once. This sequence joins TRBV2 and TRBJ1-2; D not resolved. The CDR3 has 14 residues. Between the trimmed V and J ends, which lost 6 bases and 0 bases, there was a span of 11 bases. The germline V gene has CDR1 SNHLY and CDR2 FYNNEI. DNA for the CDR3: TGTGCCAGCAGGACAACGGGTGCTAACTATGGCTACACCTTC. It yields the protein CASRTTGANYGYTF. Full variable domain (outside the CDR3, taken from reference TRBV2 and TRBJ1-2): EPEVTQTPSHQVTQMGQEVILRCVPISNHLYFYWYRQILGQKVEFLVSFYNNEISEKSEIFDDQFSVERPDGSNFTLKIRSTKLEDSAMYFCASRTTGANYGYTFGSGTRLTVV.

This chain links TRBV10-3 with TRBJ1-1; D possibly corresponds to TRBD1 (6 bases). CDR3 length: 14 amino acids. V was clipped by 7 bases and J by 0 bases, with 12 bases between them. The germline CDR1 and CDR2 sequences are ENHRY and SYGVKD. The CDR3 spells CAITFGGMNTEAFF. CDR3 sequence (DNA): TGTGCCATCACCTTCGGGGGCATGAACACTGAAGCTTTCTTT.

This clone has only a few counts. The chain uses TRBV4-1 and TRBJ1-1; weak D call: TRBD1 (5 bases). The CDR3 loop spans 14 amino acids. Germline assignment: CDR1 MGHRA and CDR2 YSYEKL. With 0 bases removed from V and 6 bases from J, the gap between germline ends came to 11 bases. CDR3 protein: CASSQEGRAAEAFF. The CDR3 nucleotides are TGCGCCAGCAGCCAAGAGGGACGGGCGGCTGAAGCTTTCTTT.

This clone was detected once. The V and J genes are TRBV19 and TRBJ2-3; TRBD1 matches 7 bases. Germline CDR1 reads LNHDA; CDR2 reads SQIVND (reference sequence). J lost 5 bases, V lost 5 bases, and 13 bases had no gene match. CDR3 length: 16 residues. The CDR3: CASSPHPDRPEDTQYF. The CDR3 DNA is TGTGCCAGTAGTCCTCACCCGGACAGGCCGGAAGATACGCAGTATTTT.

V gene TRBV3-1 (or the pseudogene TRBV3-2) combines with J gene TRBJ2-3, with 7 bases fitting TRBD1. Per the germline V gene, CDR1 is LGHDT and CDR2 is YNNKEL (reference sequence). V shed 4 bases and J 2 bases; nucleotides not matched to a gene: 9. The CDR3 consists of 16 residues. The CDR3 loop is CASSPRTGFITDTQYF. In nucleotides, the CDR3 is TGTGCCAGCAGCCCAAGGACAGGATTTATCACAGATACGCAGTATTTT.

This chain joins TRBV6-5 and TRBJ1-5; D not certain. The germline CDR1 and CDR2 sequences are MNHEY and SVGAGI. The V end was cut by 7 bases, the J end by 3 bases, with 10 bases between. CDR3 size: 13 residues. The CDR3 DNA sequence: TGTGCCAGCACTGTTTTCGACAATCAGCCCCAGCATTTT. Translating it yields CASTVFDNQPQHF.

The genes are TRBV29-1 and TRBJ2-3; D is unresolved. Germline V gives CDR1 SQVTM, CDR2 ANQGSEA. The CDR3 sequence is 13 residues long. Between the trimmed V and J ends, which lost 4 bases and 2 bases, there was a span of 10 bases. The CDR3 sequence: CSVVPRSTDTQYF. The CDR3 DNA is TGCAGCGTTGTCCCACGTTCCACAGATACGCAGTATTTT.

The gene calls are TRBV29-1 and TRBJ2-7; TRBD1 agrees at 8 bases. This CDR3 comprises 16 residues. V lost 4 bases to trimming and J lost 10 bases; unmatched junction nucleotides: 21. CDR1 and CDR2 from the germline V gene are SQVTM and ANQGSEA. CDR3 in amino acids: CSVVPRTGSLRDPQYF. In DNA, the CDR3 is TGCAGCGTTGTTCCTCGGACAGGGAGCTTAAGAGACCCCCAGTACTTC.

In DNA, the CDR3 is TGTGCCAGTAACGACCGGGGGCCCCTAGGGTATGGCTACACCTTC. Protein sequence: CASNDRGPLGYGYTF. The chain recombines TRBV19 with TRBJ1-2; TRBD1 is a possible D gene (6 bases). The CDR3 totals 15 residues. The germline V gene encodes CDR1 LNHDA and CDR2 SQIVND (reference sequence). Trimming cost V 7 bases and J 5 bases, with 20 bases left between them.

The chain combines TRBV19 with TRBJ1-3, with 8 bases lining up with TRBD1. Losses at the gene ends were 9 bases for V and 8 bases for J; bases not matched to a gene: 12. The CDR3 is 14 residues long. Germline V gene sequence: CDR1 LNHDA, CDR2 SQIVND (reference sequence). The CDR3 loop reads CASTDRGDWDTIYF. The CDR3 region has the DNA TGTGCCAGCACCGACAGGGGTGATTGGGACACCATATATTTT. Full variable domain (rest looked up from reference TRBV19 and TRBJ1-3): DGGITQSPKYLFRKEGQNVTLSCEQNLNHDAMYWYRQDPGQGLRLIYYSQIVNDFQKGDIAEGYSVSREKKESFPLTVTSAQKNPTAFYLCASTDRGDWDTIYFGEGSWLTVV.